A selection of T cell receptor beta chains follows, all from one sample in a study of molecular identifiers for immune sequencing clone quantification. Each CDR3 protein gets one entry after TCRdb re-called the PCR reads with MiXCR. The sample has more than 550,000 distinct CDR3 sequences; 25% are singletons. The material sequenced was naive CD8+ T cells from blood, with Jurkat cell RNA spiked in. The receptors originated from a human donor in good health. Some libraries in this study had Jurkat cell RNA spiked in. CDR3s include the opening cysteine and the closing phenylalanine or tryptophan. Each record gives: D gene, V gene, J gene, clone size, CDR3 DNA, CDR3 protein. D genes are given only for firm matches. Size is stated for part of the rows, as once, few or many counts, or as a class when the clone is expanded.

>-|TRBV29-1|TRBJ2-7|-
TGCAGCGTGGAGGGGCGGGAACCCAACAAGCAGTACTTC
CSVEGREPNKQYF
>-|TRBV30|TRBJ2-3|-
TGTGCCTGGGGTGCGACTACCCCTAGCACAGATACGCAGTATTTT
CAWGATTPSTDTQYF
>TRBD2|TRBV28|TRBJ2-1|-
TGTGCCAGCAGTCAGGTGGCGGGAGGTCGTTCAGAGCAGTTCTTC
CASSQVAGGRSEQFF
>-|TRBV5-6|TRBJ2-7|-
TGTGCCAGCAGCTTGGTCAGGGACATCATCCACGAGCAGTACTTC
CASSLVRDIIHEQYF
>TRBD2|TRBV29-1|TRBJ2-2|many
TGCAGCGTTTTAGCGGGCTCCGGGGAGCTGTTTTTT
CSVLAGSGELFF
>-|TRBV5-1|TRBJ2-1|few
TGCGCCAGCAGCTCTTCCCAGCTTGAGCAGTTCTTC
CASSSSQLEQFF
>-|TRBV4-3|TRBJ1-1|-
TGCGCCAGCAGCCGGACGGACCCGAACCCTGAAGCTTTCTTT
CASSRTDPNPEAFF
>-|TRBV2|TRBJ2-1|-
TGTGCCAGCAGTGAATGGGGCAATGAGCAGTTCTTC
CASSEWGNEQFF
>TRBD1|TRBV20-1|TRBJ2-7|many
TGCAGTGCCCCGGGACAGGGGACCGTTTTCTACGAGCAGTACTTC
CSAPGQGTVFYEQYF
>-|TRBV5-6|TRBJ2-7|many
TGTGCCAGCAGCTCCGGGCCGGCAGTTCTCTTC
CASSSGPAVLF
>TRBD2|TRBV4-2|TRBJ2-7|-
TGTGCCAGCAGCTCGCGGCCGGGGACTAGCATTACCTACGAGCAGTACTTC
CASSSRPGTSITYEQYF
>-|TRBV6-6|TRBJ1-1|-
TGTGCCAGCAATTCCAACGGTCGCACTGAAGCTTTCTTT
CASNSNGRTEAFF
>TRBD1|TRBV5-1|TRBJ2-6|-
TGCGCCAGCAGCTTGGAAGGTTCGGACAGGGCAAGCTCCGGGGCCACCGTCCTGACTTTC
CASSLEGSDRASSGATVLTF
>-|TRBV7-9|TRBJ2-7|many
TGTGCCAGCAGCTCGGACAGACAAGAGCAGTACTTC
CASSSDRQEQYF
>TRBD1|TRBV6-5|TRBJ1-1|many
TGTGCCAGCAGTTACCAACAGGGGCTCACTGAAGCTTTCTTT
CASSYQQGLTEAFF
>TRBD1|TRBV5-5|TRBJ1-2|-
TGTGCCAGCAGTCCCCGGTCCCCCGGACAGGTTCCCTCTAACTATGGCTACACCTTC
CASSPRSPGQVPSNYGYTF
>-|TRBV5-8|TRBJ2-1|-
TGTGCCAGCAGCCTATACAGGGGGGGGTATGAGCAGTTCTTC
CASSLYRGGYEQFF
>-|TRBV30|TRBJ1-2|few
TGTGCCTGGAGTGTGCAAGTAGGCTACACCTTC
CAWSVQVGYTF
>-|TRBV9|TRBJ2-1|once
TGTGCCAGCAGCGTAGTTGGGTCTTACACTCGTCTGAACTACAATGAGCAGTTCTTC
CASSVVGSYTRLNYNEQFF
>-|TRBV9|TRBJ2-3|-
TGTGCCAGCAGCGTAGACGGAAGGGGCACAGATACGCAGTATTTT
CASSVDGRGTDTQYF
>-|TRBV19|TRBJ2-7|-
TGTGCCAGTAGTATAGACCCCCAGGGGAACGAGCAGTACTTC
CASSIDPQGNEQYF
>-|TRBV30|TRBJ2-7|-
TGTGCCTGGAGTCCCCTCGGGGGAGGAGACTACGAGCAGTACTTC
CAWSPLGGGDYEQYF
>-|TRBV7-9|TRBJ2-7|-
TGTGCCAGCCGCTTAGGGCCCGCCTCCGCGCCGTACTTC
CASRLGPASAPYF
>-|TRBV25-1|TRBJ1-1|-
TGTGCCAGCAGTGAAAAGGAAGGGTTAAACACTGAAGCTTTCTTT
CASSEKEGLNTEAFF
>-|TRBV5-1|TRBJ2-1|-
TGCGCCAGCAGCTTGGCCTTAGGGCCCTCCTACAATGAGCAGTTCTTC
CASSLALGPSYNEQFF
>-|TRBV20-1|TRBJ2-7|-
TGCAGTGCTAGATCAGGGTTCACCTACGAGCAGTACTTC
CSARSGFTYEQYF
>-|TRBV12-3/TRBV12-4|TRBJ2-5|many
TGTGCCAGCAGTCCCGGACGGTTTTACCAAGAGACCCAGTACTTC
CASSPGRFYQETQYF
>TRBD2|TRBV7-2|TRBJ2-3|-
TGTGCCAGCAGCCCAATTAGCGGGACTAGCACAGATACGCAGTATTTT
CASSPISGTSTDTQYF
>-|TRBV2|TRBJ2-7|-
TGTGCCAGCAGGGGGGAGCGGAACCAGTACTTC
CASRGERNQYF
>-|TRBV14|TRBJ2-3|many
TGTGCCAGCAGCCACGCGGAGGATACGCAGTATTTT
CASSHAEDTQYF
>-|TRBV6-5|TRBJ2-5|many
TGTGCCAGCAGTCCGTTAGTCACGGAGACCCAGTACTTC
CASSPLVTETQYF